Listed below are T cell receptor beta chains from one sample, sequenced in a study of CXCR3-negative and CXCR3-positive naive CD8 T cells. One entry per CDR3 protein, without DNA, is what TCRdb gives after re-calling the 5' RACE reads. The data include 45,000 or so distinct CDR3 sequences; the top ten clones carry about 10%. Sequencing was done on a sample of memory CD8+ T cells from blood. The receptors derive from a human donor in good health. Some clones in this sample may be carry-over from other donors' samples. CDR3s include the opening cysteine and the closing phenylalanine or tryptophan. Clone size is given for some rows only: seen once, a few or many times, or a class if the clone is expanded.

cdr3_length	clone_size	j_call	v_call	cdr3_aa
14	NA	TRBJ2-5	TRBV5-4	CASSLLSGQETQYF
14	NA	TRBJ1-1	TRBV12-3/TRBV12-4	CASSQDPGVPEVFF
15	NA	TRBJ1-1	TRBV6-2/TRBV6-3	CASSYLAAPNTEAFF
16	NA	TRBJ2-1	TRBV7-3	CASSLIRMGRVGEQFF
16	NA	TRBJ2-2	TRBV29-1	CSVELLTGGHTGELFF
12	NA	TRBJ2-1	TRBV4-3	CASSQESNEQFF
12	NA	TRBJ1-2	TRBV12-3/TRBV12-4	CASRFGEDGYTF
13	NA	TRBJ2-7	TRBV23-1	CASSQIGGPEQYF
14	NA	TRBJ2-1	TRBV25-1	CASSAPSGHNEQFF
15	NA	TRBJ1-5	TRBV7-8	CASSLYPRSNQPQHF
14	NA	TRBJ2-1	TRBV6-6	CASSSEGARSEQFF
13	NA	TRBJ2-7	TRBV20-1	CSARGWADYEQYF
15	NA	TRBJ2-1	TRBV6-2/TRBV6-3	CASSSDGGSYNEQFF
13	medium-sized	TRBJ2-3	TRBV29-1	CSAPDTNTDTQYF
15	NA	TRBJ1-2	TRBV4-2	CAISHPTETSYGYTF
18	NA	TRBJ2-2	TRBV7-8	CASSRKLAGGPGTGELFF
13	NA	TRBJ2-1	TRBV18	CASSASGGNEQFF
15	large	TRBJ2-7	TRBV7-6	CASSLSGGGIYEQYF
15	NA	TRBJ2-7	TRBV27	CASTSLRQPSYEQYF
19	NA	TRBJ1-1	TRBV10-1	CASSESSDRRSPWNTEAFF
13	NA	TRBJ1-1	TRBV29-1	CSVEAGRGTEAFF
13	NA	TRBJ1-1	TRBV28	CASSSGRYTEAFF
19	NA	TRBJ2-2	TRBV29-1	CSVEDGLTMGQGRTGELFF
16	NA	TRBJ1-1	TRBV7-6	CASSLVGQGKYTEAFF